Listed below are T cell receptor beta chains from one sample, sequenced in a study of shared T cell receptors in the human thymus. Using immunoSEQ multiplex PCR, the repertoire was profiled, and TCRdb retains in-frame clones only, with some absent. The table shows about 380,000 clones, with approximately 95% occurring only once. Specimen: thymocytes. The receptors shown here come from a human donor. Each CDR3 is given with its conserved first and last residue. A D gene is named only where the DNA matches it firmly. Some rows mark clone size as missing; the rest say once, few, many or name a class of expanded clone.

CDR3: CASSSVAGGSYEQYF
DNA: TGTGCCAGCAGCTCGGTAGCGGGAGGCTCCTACGAGCAGTACTTC
J: TRBJ2-7
D: TRBD2
V: TRBV13
size: NA

CDR3: CASTLGGANQETQYF
DNA: TGTGCCAGCACCCTCGGAGGGGCTAATCAAGAGACCCAGTACTTC
J: TRBJ2-5
D: NA
V: TRBV2
size: NA

CDR3: CASSSGQGGFDEQYF
DNA: TGTGCCAGCAGCTCAGGACAGGGAGGTTTCGACGAGCAGTACTTC
J: TRBJ2-7
D: TRBD1
V: TRBV7-9
size: NA

CDR3: CASSAARDRGYGYTF
DNA: TGTGCCAGCAGCGCCGCCCGGGACAGGGGTTATGGCTACACCTTC
J: TRBJ1-2
D: TRBD1
V: TRBV27
size: NA

CDR3: CASSHGQGRYKQYF
DNA: TGTGCCAGCAGTCACGGACAGGGCCGATACAAGCAGTACTTC
J: TRBJ2-7
D: TRBD1
V: TRBV27
size: NA

CDR3: CASSPSGSPRGTQYF
DNA: TGTGCCAGCAGCCCCAGCGGGTCACCTCGGGGGACCCAGTACTTC
J: TRBJ2-5
D: NA
V: TRBV9
size: NA

CDR3: CASSARGETAKNIQYF
DNA: TGTGCCAGCAGCGCACGGGGGGAGACTGCCAAAAACATTCAGTACTTC
J: TRBJ2-4
D: TRBD2
V: TRBV14
size: NA

CDR3: CASSYSAGKDSPLHF
DNA: TGTGCCAGCAGTTACTCGGCAGGGAAGGATTCACCCCTCCACTTT
J: TRBJ1-6
D: NA
V: TRBV6-5
size: NA

CDR3: CASSKAPPGQGTSSPYEQYF
DNA: TGTGCCAGCAGCAAAGCACCCCCGGGACAGGGGACTTCCTCACCCTACGAGCAGTACTTC
J: TRBJ2-7
D: NA
V: TRBV21-1
size: NA

CDR3: CASSLRGRARRELFF
DNA: TGTGCCAGCAGCTTACGGGGGAGGGCCCGCCGGGAGCTGTTTTTT
J: TRBJ2-2
D: TRBD2
V: TRBV7-6
size: NA

CDR3: CASWPGGDTQYF
DNA: TGTGCCAGCTGGCCGGGCGGAGATACGCAGTATTTT
J: TRBJ2-3
D: NA
V: TRBV27
size: NA

CDR3: CATRTGGTGELFF
DNA: TGTGCCACCCGGACAGGGGGCACCGGGGAGCTGTTTTTT
J: TRBJ2-2
D: TRBD1
V: TRBV28
size: NA

CDR3: CASSLGRNYGYTF
DNA: TGTGCCAGCAGCTTGGGCAGAAACTATGGCTACACCTTC
J: TRBJ1-2
D: NA
V: TRBV7-2
size: NA

CDR3: CASSDLSESELGLYSNQPQHF
DNA: TGTGCCAGCAGTGACTTATCTGAGTCCGAACTTGGACTCTATAGCAATCAGCCCCAGCATTTT
J: TRBJ1-5
D: NA
V: TRBV6-4
size: NA

CDR3: CASSSGSRIYEQYF
DNA: TGCGCCAGCAGCTCAGGAAGTCGGATCTACGAGCAGTACTTC
J: TRBJ2-7
D: NA
V: TRBV5-1
size: NA

CDR3: CASSHSSHPQHF
DNA: TGTGCCAGTAGTCACTCCAGTCACCCCCAGCATTTT
J: TRBJ1-5
D: NA
V: TRBV19
size: NA

CDR3: CASSPTPSLAGGPGHEQFF
DNA: TGCGCCAGCAGTCCAACGCCATCCCTAGCGGGAGGGCCTGGGCATGAGCAGTTCTTC
J: TRBJ2-1
D: TRBD2
V: TRBV4-3
size: NA

CDR3: CASSPRGDTQYF
DNA: TGTGCCAGCAGCCCTAGGGGAGATACGCAGTATTTT
J: TRBJ2-3
D: NA
V: TRBV7-9
size: NA

CDR3: CASAKVTGEWNEQFF
DNA: TGTGCCAGTGCAAAGGTAACGGGAGAGTGGAATGAGCAGTTCTTC
J: TRBJ2-1
D: NA
V: TRBV6-5
size: few

CDR3: CASSVGRQGNYEQYF
DNA: TGTGCCAGCAGCGTAGGGCGGCAGGGGAACTACGAGCAGTACTTC
J: TRBJ2-7
D: NA
V: TRBV9
size: NA

CDR3: CATSRDFQVGRELPEDEQFF
DNA: TGTGCCACCAGCAGAGATTTCCAAGTGGGTCGGGAGCTCCCCGAGGATGAGCAGTTCTTC
J: TRBJ2-1
D: NA
V: TRBV15
size: NA

CDR3: CASSLVPESVISEQYF
DNA: TGTGCCAGCAGCTTGGTGCCGGAGTCAGTAATCTCCGAGCAGTACTTC
J: TRBJ2-7
D: NA
V: TRBV5-8
size: NA

CDR3: CASSQEGLIWFDTEAFF
DNA: TGTGCCAGCAGCCAAGAAGGCCTCATTTGGTTTGACACTGAAGCTTTCTTT
J: TRBJ1-1
D: NA
V: TRBV14
size: NA

CDR3: CASSFLNSSYEQYF
DNA: TGTGCCAGCAGTTTTCTGAACAGCTCCTACGAGCAGTACTTC
J: TRBJ2-7
D: NA
V: TRBV28
size: NA

CDR3: CASSLQAYNEQFF
DNA: TGTGCCAGCAGTTTACAGGCTTACAATGAGCAGTTCTTC
J: TRBJ2-1
D: NA
V: TRBV7-9
size: NA

CDR3: CASSERGEAAPSYEQYF
DNA: TGTGCCAGCAGTGAAAGGGGGGAAGCCGCGCCATCCTACGAGCAGTACTTC
J: TRBJ2-7
D: NA
V: TRBV6-1
size: NA

CDR3: CASSPRREYYEQYF
DNA: TGTGCCAGCAGTCCCAGACGGGAGTACTACGAGCAGTACTTC
J: TRBJ2-7
D: NA
V: TRBV6-5
size: once

CDR3: CASSVVAEESTDTQYF
DNA: TGTGCCAGCAGCGTAGTAGCGGAAGAAAGCACAGATACGCAGTATTTT
J: TRBJ2-3
D: NA
V: TRBV9
size: NA

CDR3: CASSAGLSYGYTF
DNA: TGTGCCAGCAGTGCGGGACTTTCGTATGGCTACACCTTC
J: TRBJ1-2
D: NA
V: TRBV27
size: NA